This T cell receptor (beta chain) came from a study of control samples from healthy donors and cancer patients. The method was immunoSEQ multiplex PCR; TCRdb's version includes in-frame clones alone and lacks a portion of them. The sample holds 260,000 or so clones; more than 65% are singletons and the top ten take about an eighth. CDR1 is LNHNV, CDR2 YYDKDF, per germline (reference sequence). The ends lost 7 bases at V and 7 bases at J; junction bases unmatched: 4. The CDR3 covers 13 residues. This TCR came from a woman aged 60-75 years with lung cancer. Sequencing was performed on PBMCs. This rearrangement joins TRBV15 to TRBJ2-2, with TRBD2 matching 9 bases. In DNA form, the CDR3 reads TGTGCCACCAACAAGCGGGGGGACGGGGAGCTGTTTTTT. Its protein product is CATNKRGDGELFF. Drawing the rest from reference TRBV15 and TRBJ2-2, the complete variable domain is DAMVIQNPRYQVTQFGKPVTLSCSQTLNHNVMYWYQQKSSQAPKLLFHYYDKDFNNEADTPDNFQSRRPNTSFCFLDIRSPGLGDTAMYLCATNKRGDGELFFGEGSRLTVL.